This paragraph covers one T cell receptor (beta chain) sequence. The V end lost 1 base, the J end lost 4 bases, and 12 bases lay between the germline ends. The CDR3 extends over 15 amino acids. Looked up from germline, CDR1 is LGHNA and CDR2 is YSLEER. This record belongs to a study of blood T cell repertoires in COVID-19. In the study overall: Both acute and convalescent COVID-19 samples were obtained from the United States, Italy and Spain. From T cells, B-cell-depleted T cells, or PBMCs came the material, which was cDNA or gDNA.

In the study's own analysis: Reference gene primer amplification in the assay estimated nucleated cell counts. Some clones are missing from TCRdb's copy, which holds only in-frame ones; the method was immunoSEQ multiplex PCR. Clonal size and the V and J genes are those of that table, whereas D and trimming came from the DNA. The table records 150,000 to 200,000 clones, roughly 80% of them present only once. The chain has TRBV4-3 and TRBJ2-3, with D perhaps TRBD2 (5 bases). This TCR was sampled from a woman aged 25 to 39 with acute or convalescent COVID-19. The sample comprised peripheral blood. CDR3 sequence reads: CASSQVLQRADTQYF. The CDR3, as DNA: TGCGCCAGCAGCCAAGTCCTACAGAGGGCAGATACGCAGTATTTT.